Listed below are T cell receptor beta chains from one sample, sequenced in a study of blood T cells in healthy people across ages. TCRdb independently ran MiXCR on the 5' RACE reads; one entry per CDR3 protein. The data hold about 800,000 distinct CDR3 sequences, with around 45% observed a single time. The material sequenced was blood. The receptors originated from an elderly man in good health. CDR3s include the opening cysteine and the closing phenylalanine or tryptophan. Fields, in order: V gene, D gene, clone size, J gene, CDR3 protein, CDR3 DNA. A D gene is named only where the DNA matches it firmly. Size tells how often a clone was seen (once, few, many) or the class of an expanded clone, and some rows leave it out.

TRBV20-1	TRBD1	-	TRBJ1-5	CRANGQGGRPQHF	TGCCGTGCTAACGGACAGGGGGGTCGGCCCCAGCATTTT
TRBV7-9	-	few	TRBJ2-7	CASSLGPFGEQYF	TGTGCCAGCAGCTTAGGTCCTTTTGGCGAGCAGTACTTC
TRBV4-3	-	-	TRBJ2-7	CASSQRSGVFEQYF	TGCGCCAGCAGCCAAAGATCAGGGGTCTTCGAGCAGTACTTC
TRBV12-3/TRBV12-4	-	few	TRBJ2-4	CASRFDVAKNIQYF	TGTGCCAGCAGGTTCGATGTAGCCAAAAACATTCAGTACTTC
TRBV15	TRBD1	few	TRBJ2-7	CATSREGQGVYNEQYF	TGTGCCACCAGCAGAGAGGGACAGGGGGTATACAATGAGCAGTACTTC
TRBV20-1	-	-	TRBJ1-5	CSARSNSNQPQHF	TGCAGTGCTAGGAGCAATAGCAATCAGCCCCAGCATTTT
TRBV18	-	-	TRBJ2-7	CASHAGSSYEQYF	TGTGCCAGCCATGCTGGGAGTTCCTACGAGCAGTACTTC
TRBV9	TRBD1	few	TRBJ2-7	CASSVAGTGPPYEQYF	TGTGCCAGCAGCGTCGCGGGGACAGGGCCCCCCTACGAGCAGTACTTC
TRBV10-3	-	-	TRBJ2-3	CAINRGGGTDTQYF	TGTGCCATCAATCGGGGCGGCGGCACAGATACGCAGTATTTT
TRBV2	TRBD2	-	TRBJ2-7	CASSGTSGAYEQYF	TGTGCCAGCAGTGGGACTAGCGGGGCCTACGAGCAGTACTTC
TRBV7-2	-	-	TRBJ1-5	CASSFTRSNQPQHF	TGTGCCAGCAGCTTTACCCGGAGCAATCAGCCCCAGCATTTT
TRBV24-1	TRBD2	few	TRBJ2-3	CATNSGRLADTQYF	TGTGCCACCAATAGCGGGAGGCTGGCAGATACGCAGTATTTT
TRBV3-1	TRBD2	-	TRBJ2-4	CASSYRLAGFKNIQYF	TGTGCCAGCAGCTACCGACTAGCGGGCTTCAAAAACATTCAGTACTTC
TRBV12-3/TRBV12-4	-	few	TRBJ1-4	CASSFTATGKLFF	TGTGCCAGCAGTTTTACGGCGACGGGTAAACTGTTTTTT
TRBV10-3	TRBD2	-	TRBJ2-7	CAISGLAGDYNEQYF	TGTGCCATCAGTGGACTAGCGGGAGACTACAATGAGCAGTACTTC
TRBV7-9	TRBD1	few	TRBJ1-2	CASSLPTGSYGYTF	TGTGCCAGCAGCTTACCGACAGGGTCCTATGGCTACACCTTC
TRBV11-2	-	-	TRBJ2-3	CASSRTGVSSGDTQYF	TGTGCCAGCAGCCGGACGGGAGTTAGCTCCGGAGATACGCAGTATTTT
TRBV28	TRBD1	few	TRBJ2-3	CASDRVSSTDTQYF	TGTGCCAGTGACAGGGTCTCGAGCACAGATACGCAGTATTTT
TRBV4-2	-	-	TRBJ2-2	CASSQDAVGELFF	TGTGCCAGCAGCCAAGATGCGGTAGGGGAGCTGTTTTTT
TRBV7-2	TRBD2	-	TRBJ2-1	CAGSWTSGGSYNEQFF	TGTGCCGGCAGCTGGACTAGCGGGGGCTCCTACAATGAGCAGTTCTTC
TRBV5-5	TRBD2	-	TRBJ2-7	CASSPWGGIHEQYF	TGTGCCAGCAGCCCCTGGGGGGGGATCCACGAGCAGTACTTC
TRBV29-1	-	many	TRBJ1-5	CSAPNQPQHF	TGCAGCGCCCCGAATCAGCCCCAGCATTTT
TRBV4-1	-	-	TRBJ2-3	CASSQDPGSGSWDTQYF	TGCGCCAGCAGCCAAGATCCGGGTAGCGGTAGTTGGGATACGCAGTATTTT
TRBV5-1	-	-	TRBJ2-7	CASSLDPGVTYEQYF	TGCGCCAGCAGCTTGGATCCAGGGGTAACCTACGAGCAGTACTTC
TRBV29-1	TRBD1	-	TRBJ2-7	CSVELGQGAYEQYF	TGCAGCGTTGAGTTGGGACAGGGTGCCTACGAGCAGTACTTC
TRBV2	TRBD2	-	TRBJ2-3	CASTPGLAVSTDTQYF	TGTGCCAGCACCCCGGGACTAGCGGTTAGCACAGATACGCAGTATTTT
TRBV27	TRBD2	few	TRBJ2-7	CASSLRTPGTISYEQYF	TGTGCCAGCAGTCTTAGAACTCCCGGGACTATCTCCTACGAGCAGTACTTC
TRBV5-1	-	-	TRBJ2-1	CASSPETVSSYNEQFF	TGCGCCAGCAGCCCTGAGACGGTGAGCTCCTACAATGAGCAGTTCTTC
TRBV12-3/TRBV12-4	-	-	TRBJ1-1	CAGRETNTEAFF	TGTGCCGGCAGGGAAACGAACACTGAAGCTTTCTTT
TRBV20-1	-	once	TRBJ2-5	CSARPLVATVQETQYF	TGCAGTGCTAGACCCCTAGTTGCTACGGTCCAAGAGACCCAGTACTTC
TRBV20-1	-	-	TRBJ1-5	CSAPRGADQPQHF	TGCAGTGCTCCCCGGGGGGCCGATCAGCCCCAGCATTTT
TRBV4-3	-	-	TRBJ1-2	CASSQSGGYDSLNYGYTF	TGCGCCAGCAGCCAAAGCGGGGGGTACGACAGTTTAAACTATGGCTACACCTTC
TRBV7-2	TRBD2	-	TRBJ2-4	CASSAGLAGGQGVAKNIQYF	TGTGCCAGCAGCGCCGGACTAGCGGGGGGACAAGGGGTAGCCAAAAACATTCAGTACTTC
TRBV20-1	TRBD1	few	TRBJ2-5	CSARDRTGGRETQYF	TGCAGTGCTAGAGATAGGACAGGGGGCAGAGAGACCCAGTACTTC
TRBV6-5	-	once	TRBJ1-5	CASSYGRRDQPQHF	TGTGCCAGCAGTTACGGCAGGCGTGATCAGCCCCAGCATTTT
TRBV7-2	-	few	TRBJ2-7	CASSFFQENPYEQYF	TGTGCCAGCAGCTTTTTCCAGGAAAATCCCTACGAGCAGTACTTC
TRBV6-4	-	-	TRBJ2-1	CASSEERCHGEQFF	TGTGCCAGCAGTGAAGAGAGGTGCCACGGTGAGCAGTTCTTC
TRBV20-1	-	-	TRBJ2-3	CSANWRNTQYF	TGCAGTGCAAACTGGCGGAACACGCAGTATTTT
TRBV5-1	-	-	TRBJ1-3	CASSPTGPSGNTIYF	TGCGCCAGCAGTCCCACAGGGCCCTCTGGAAACACCATATATTTT
TRBV7-3	TRBD1	-	TRBJ2-5	CASSNPGQGETQYF	TGTGCCAGCAGCAACCCGGGACAGGGGGAGACCCAGTACTTC
TRBV28	-	once	TRBJ1-1	CASSESGARNTEAFF	TGTGCCAGCAGCGAATCAGGGGCCAGGAACACTGAAGCTTTCTTT
TRBV9	TRBD2	many	TRBJ2-3	CASSVLIAGLTDTQYF	TGTGCCAGCAGCGTATTGATAGCGGGCCTCACAGATACGCAGTATTTT
TRBV7-2	-	-	TRBJ2-2	CASSRTAETNTGELFF	TGTGCCAGCAGCCGCACCGCAGAGACGAACACCGGGGAGCTGTTTTTT
TRBV7-2	TRBD2	few	TRBJ2-5	CASSGGLAGGPETQYF	TGTGCCAGCAGCGGTGGGCTAGCGGGAGGGCCAGAGACCCAGTACTTC
TRBV21-1	-	-	TRBJ2-1	CASSKVGAGNEQFF	-